The present T cell receptor beta chain was sequenced within a study of patients and donors after allogeneic stem cell transplantation. CDR1 is MNHEY, CDR2 SMNVEV, per germline (reference sequence). V was trimmed by 2 bases and J by 5 bases, leaving 13 bases between them. CDR3 length equals 14 residues. TCRdb called the RT-PCR reads again in MiXCR, with one record for every CDR3 protein. The sample lists approximately 60,000 distinct CDR3 sequences; 13% were seen once. The sequencing input was blood, either unsorted or a sorted T cell fraction (not recorded which). This TCR derives from a human donor who was either an allogeneic HSCT recipient or a stem cell or donor lymphocyte infusion donor (not recorded which). It is not recorded whose cells these are; they may come from a transplant donor. The chain recombines TRBV27 with TRBJ2-7; D may be TRBD1 or TRBD2 (6 bases each). The CDR3 loop reads CASSLGGGSHEQYF. The CDR3 DNA sequence: TGTGCCAGCAGTTTAGGAGGGGGGTCCCACGAGCAGTACTTC.